A single sample is the source of the 5 T cell receptor beta chains below, sequenced in a study of identical twins. Each CDR3 protein is one row after TCRdb ran MiXCR on the 5' RACE reads. This table holds a few hundred thousand distinct CDR3 sequences, approximately 18% found once. The specimen sequenced was naive T cells sorted from blood. These receptors all stem from a man aged 45-65 years in good health.

The chain carries TRBV7-8 and TRBJ2-3; D may be TRBD2 (7 bases). The germline V gene has CDR1 SGHVS and CDR2 FQNEAQ. V was shortened by 6 bases and J by 2 bases, with 15 bases between the two germline ends. This CDR3 is 15 amino acids long. CDR3: CASSSRGGDTDTQYF. Written as DNA, the CDR3 is TGTGCCAGCAGTTCTCGAGGGGGGGACACAGATACGCAGTATTTT.

The rearrangement joins TRBV19 to TRBJ1-6; 8 nucleotides match TRBD1. CDR1 and CDR2 (germline): LNHDA, SQIVND (reference sequence). Germline trimming cut 9 bases from V and 10 bases from J; bases unmatched to any gene: 11. CDR3 length equals 14 residues. The CDR3 loop is CASSLRTGRSPLHF. The DNA of the CDR3 is TGTGCCAGCTCTTTGAGGACAGGGAGATCACCCCTCCACTTT.

This clonotype showed up many times. This chain connects TRBV10-3 to TRBJ2-1; 8 bases map to TRBD2. Per the germline V gene, CDR1 is ENHRY and CDR2 is SYGVKD. V shed 5 bases, J shed 3 bases, and the junction held 3 bases outside the gene matches. The CDR3 totals 14 residues. The CDR3 reads CAISRSGSYNEQFF. CDR3 DNA sequence: TGTGCCATCAGTCGGAGCGGGAGCTACAATGAGCAGTTCTTC.

In this sample, this clonotype turned up many times. The chain couples TRBV6-5 to TRBJ2-3; D not certain. Trimming took 4 bases from V and 2 from J, leaving 10 bases between them. The CDR3 length is 14 residues. From germline, CDR1 is MNHEY and CDR2 SVGAGI. The CDR3 DNA reads as TGTGCCAGCAGTTTCCGTTTGGTCACAGATACGCAGTATTTT. Residues: CASSFRLVTDTQYF.

The chain joins TRBV4-2 to TRBJ1-1, with D hard to call. V lost 0 bases, J lost 1 base, and 9 bases lay in between. The germline V gene has CDR1 LGHNA and CDR2 YNFKEQ. This CDR3 region has 15 residues. The CDR3: CASSQDVNRNTEAFF. CDR3 DNA: TGTGCCAGCAGCCAAGATGTGAACAGGAACACTGAAGCTTTCTTT.